This T cell receptor beta chain was captured in a study of blood T cell repertoires in COVID-19. Study as a whole: Samples taken during acute and convalescent COVID-19 were collected in the United States, Italy and Spain. T cells, B-cell-depleted T cells, or PBMCs supplied cDNA or gDNA.

Original methodology: Reference gene primer amplification in the assay estimated nucleated cell counts. Method: immunoSEQ multiplex PCR; TCRdb's copy keeps in-frame clones and lacks some. The V and J calls and clone size were taken over from that table, and D and trimming were inferred from the DNA. Here the sample spans more than 300,000 clones, 87% being singletons. Cohort assignment relied on participant-reported clinical history. CDR1 and CDR2 from the germline V gene are MNHEY and SMNVEV (reference sequence). Between the trimmed V and J ends, which lost 4 bases and 5 bases, there was a span of 11 bases. This CDR3 comprises 13 residues.

The material sequenced was PBMCs or T cells enriched from blood (not recorded which). The TCR was taken from a man aged 35 to 55 in a cohort exposed to, infected with or recovered from COVID-19 (not recorded which). V gene TRBV27 combines with J gene TRBJ1-1; the D gene is possibly TRBD1 (5 bases). The CDR3 DNA is TGTGCCAGCAGTTGGACCGGGGGGACTGAAGCTTTCTTT. This gives the protein CASSWTGGTEAFF.